Detailed here is one T cell receptor beta chain. Its antigen is currently unknown. This CDR3 is built from 15 residues. Trimming left V 9 bases short and J 0 bases short, with 15 bases between. The germline V gene has CDR1 SGHNT and CDR2 YYREEE (reference sequence). The data originate from a study of STAT5B mutations in CD4+ large granular lymphocyte leukemia. Whole-study findings and limits: No patients shared main leukemic clonotypes, though roughly 27% appeared at low frequency elsewhere.

Original methodology: Productive clonotypes were detectable down to 2.59 x 10-5 frequency. Some clones are missing from TCRdb's copy, which holds only in-frame ones; the method was immunoSEQ multiplex PCR. D and trimming come from the DNA, and the V and J calls and clone size come from that table. The table lists about 34,000 clones, roughly 70% of them singletons, with about 0.95% in the top ten. This receptor was obtained from a human donor in good health. The chain is built from TRBV5-4 and TRBJ1-4, with unresolved D. The sample was CD4+ T cells from blood buffy coats. The CDR3, as DNA: TGTGCCACCAAGCCGTGGGAAGCAACTAATGAAAAACTGTTTTTT. Translation gives CATKPWEATNEKLFF.